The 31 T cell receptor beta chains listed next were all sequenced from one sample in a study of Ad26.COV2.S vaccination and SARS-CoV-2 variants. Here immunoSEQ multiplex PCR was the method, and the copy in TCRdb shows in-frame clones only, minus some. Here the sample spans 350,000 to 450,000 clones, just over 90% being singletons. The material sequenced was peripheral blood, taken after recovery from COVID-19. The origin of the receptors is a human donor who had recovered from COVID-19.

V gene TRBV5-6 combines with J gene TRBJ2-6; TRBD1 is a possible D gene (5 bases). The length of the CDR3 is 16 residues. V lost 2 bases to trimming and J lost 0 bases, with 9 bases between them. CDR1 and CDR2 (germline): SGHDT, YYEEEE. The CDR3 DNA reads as TGTGCCAGCAGCTTCAGGGCAAGCTCTGGGGCCAACGTCCTGACTTTC. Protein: CASSFRASSGANVLTF.

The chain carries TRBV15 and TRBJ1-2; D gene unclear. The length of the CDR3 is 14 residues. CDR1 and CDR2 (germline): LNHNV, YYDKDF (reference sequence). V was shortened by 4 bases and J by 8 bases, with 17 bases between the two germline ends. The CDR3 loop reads CATSTRNNLGGYTF. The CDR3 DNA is TGTGCCACCAGCACACGGAACAACTTGGGCGGCTACACCTTC.

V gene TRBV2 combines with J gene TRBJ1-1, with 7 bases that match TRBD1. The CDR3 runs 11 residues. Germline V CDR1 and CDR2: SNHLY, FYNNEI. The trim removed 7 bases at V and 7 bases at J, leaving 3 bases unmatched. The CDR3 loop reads CASKGASEAFF. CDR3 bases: TGTGCCAGCAAGGGGGCCAGTGAAGCTTTCTTT.

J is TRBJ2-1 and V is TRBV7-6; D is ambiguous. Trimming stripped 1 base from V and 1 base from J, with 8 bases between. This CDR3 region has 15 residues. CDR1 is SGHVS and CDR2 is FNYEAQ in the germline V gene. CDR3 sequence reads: CASSLDVGSYNEQFF. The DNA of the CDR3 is TGTGCCAGCAGCTTAGACGTGGGATCCTACAATGAGCAGTTCTTC.

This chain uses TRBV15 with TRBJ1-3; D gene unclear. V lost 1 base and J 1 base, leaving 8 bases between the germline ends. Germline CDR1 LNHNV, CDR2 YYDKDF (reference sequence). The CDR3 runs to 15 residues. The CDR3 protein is CATSRVGRSGNTIYF. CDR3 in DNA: TGTGCCACCAGCAGAGTAGGAAGGTCTGGAAACACCATATATTTT.

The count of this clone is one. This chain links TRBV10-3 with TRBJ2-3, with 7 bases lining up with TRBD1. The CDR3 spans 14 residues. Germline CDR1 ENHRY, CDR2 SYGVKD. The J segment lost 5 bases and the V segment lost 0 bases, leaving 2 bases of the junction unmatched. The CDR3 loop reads CAISESTGLDTQYF. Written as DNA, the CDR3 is TGTGCCATCAGTGAGTCGACAGGGTTAGATACGCAGTATTTT.

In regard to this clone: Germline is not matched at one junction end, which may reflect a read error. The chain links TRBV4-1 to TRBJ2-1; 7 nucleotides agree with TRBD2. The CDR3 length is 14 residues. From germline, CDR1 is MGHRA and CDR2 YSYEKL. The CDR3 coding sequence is TGCGCCCGCAGCCCCCGGGGGGACGACAATGAGCAGTTCTTC. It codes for CARSPRGDDNEQFF.

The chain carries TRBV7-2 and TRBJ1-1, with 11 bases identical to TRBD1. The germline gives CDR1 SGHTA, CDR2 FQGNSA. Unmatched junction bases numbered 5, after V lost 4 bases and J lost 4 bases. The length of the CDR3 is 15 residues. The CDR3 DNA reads TGTGCCAGCAGCTCCGCCGGGACAGGGGGCACTGAAGCTTTCTTT. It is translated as CASSSAGTGGTEAFF.

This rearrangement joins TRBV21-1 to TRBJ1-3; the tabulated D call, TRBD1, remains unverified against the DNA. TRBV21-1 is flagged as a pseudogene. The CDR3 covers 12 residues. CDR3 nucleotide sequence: TGTGCCAGAAAGGGGCAGGGAAACACCATATATTTT. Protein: CARKGQGNTIYF.

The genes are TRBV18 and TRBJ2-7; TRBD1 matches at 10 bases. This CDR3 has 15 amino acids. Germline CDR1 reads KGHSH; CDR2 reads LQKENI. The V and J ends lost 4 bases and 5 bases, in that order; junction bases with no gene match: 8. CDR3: CASSRRTGGINEQYF. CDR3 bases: TGTGCCAGCTCACGACGGACAGGGGGAATCAACGAGCAGTACTTC. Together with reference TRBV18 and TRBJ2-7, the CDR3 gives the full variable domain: NAGVMQNPRHLVRRRGQEARLRCSPMKGHSHVYWYRQLPEEGLKFMVYLQKENIIDESGMPKERFSAEFPKEGPSILRIQQVVRGDSAAYFCASSRRTGGINEQYFGPGTRLTVT.

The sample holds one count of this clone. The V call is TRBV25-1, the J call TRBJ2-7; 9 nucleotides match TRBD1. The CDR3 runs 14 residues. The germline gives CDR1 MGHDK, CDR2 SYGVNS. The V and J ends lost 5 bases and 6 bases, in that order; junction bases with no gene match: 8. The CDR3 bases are TGTGCCAGCAGTCGGGACAGGGTTAGGTCCGAGCAGTACTTC. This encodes CASSRDRVRSEQYF.

CDR3 protein: CATSGDRGSTDTQYF. DNA for the CDR3: TGTGCCACCAGTGGAGACAGGGGAAGCACAGATACGCAGTATTTT. J is TRBJ2-3 and V is TRBV24-1; 8 positions agree with TRBD1. J lost 0 bases, V lost 5 bases, and 3 bases had no gene match. CDR3 length: 15 residues. Germline lookup yields CDR1 KGHDR and CDR2 SFDVKD.

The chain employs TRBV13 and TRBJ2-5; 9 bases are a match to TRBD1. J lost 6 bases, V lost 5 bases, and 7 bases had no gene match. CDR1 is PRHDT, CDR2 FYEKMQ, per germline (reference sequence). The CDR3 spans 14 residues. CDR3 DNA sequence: TGTGCCAGCAGCCCCACAGGGGGCGCGAAGACCCAGTACTTC. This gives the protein CASSPTGGAKTQYF.

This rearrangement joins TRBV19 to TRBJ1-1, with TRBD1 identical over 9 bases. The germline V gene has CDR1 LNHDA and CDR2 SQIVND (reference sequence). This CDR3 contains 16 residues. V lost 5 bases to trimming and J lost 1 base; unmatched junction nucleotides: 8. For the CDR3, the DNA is TGTGCCAGTAGTTTTTACAGGGGGCGCGGGAACACTGAAGCTTTCTTT. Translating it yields CASSFYRGRGNTEAFF.

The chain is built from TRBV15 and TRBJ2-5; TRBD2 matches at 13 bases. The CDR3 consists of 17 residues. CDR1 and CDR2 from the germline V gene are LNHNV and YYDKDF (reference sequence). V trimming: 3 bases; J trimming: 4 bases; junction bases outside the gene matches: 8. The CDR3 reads CATSSDSGLAGAETQYF. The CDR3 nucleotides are TGTGCCACCAGCAGTGACTCCGGACTAGCGGGGGCAGAGACCCAGTACTTC.

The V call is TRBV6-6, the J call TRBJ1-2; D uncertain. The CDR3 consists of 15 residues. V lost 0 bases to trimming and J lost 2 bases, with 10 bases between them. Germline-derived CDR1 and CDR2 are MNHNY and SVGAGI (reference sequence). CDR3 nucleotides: TGTGCCAGCAGTTACTCCCGACGGGTAAACTATGGCTACACCTTC. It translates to CASSYSRRVNYGYTF.

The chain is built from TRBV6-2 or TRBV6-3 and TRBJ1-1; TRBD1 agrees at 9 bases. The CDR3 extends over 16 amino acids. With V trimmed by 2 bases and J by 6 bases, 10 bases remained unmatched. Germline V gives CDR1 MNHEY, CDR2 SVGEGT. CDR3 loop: CASSYSPGQGPAEAFF. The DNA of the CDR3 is TGTGCCAGCAGTTACAGCCCGGGACAGGGTCCTGCTGAAGCTTTCTTT.

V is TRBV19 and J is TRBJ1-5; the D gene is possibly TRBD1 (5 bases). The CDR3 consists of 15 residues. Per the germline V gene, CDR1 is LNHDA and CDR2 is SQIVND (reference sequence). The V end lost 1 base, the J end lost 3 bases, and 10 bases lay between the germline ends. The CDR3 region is CASSIGGSYNQPQHF. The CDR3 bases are TGTGCCAGTAGTATAGGGGGCAGCTACAATCAGCCCCAGCATTTT.

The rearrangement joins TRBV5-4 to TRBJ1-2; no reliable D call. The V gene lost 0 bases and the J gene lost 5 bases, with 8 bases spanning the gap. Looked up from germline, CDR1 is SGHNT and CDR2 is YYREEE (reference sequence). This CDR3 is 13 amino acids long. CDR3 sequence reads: CASSLEAQYGYTF. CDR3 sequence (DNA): TGTGCCAGCAGCTTGGAGGCGCAATATGGCTACACCTTC.

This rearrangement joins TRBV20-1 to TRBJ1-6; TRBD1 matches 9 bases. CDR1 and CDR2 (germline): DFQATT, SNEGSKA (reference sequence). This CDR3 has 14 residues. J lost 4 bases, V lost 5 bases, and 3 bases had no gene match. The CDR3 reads CSAGGTGYNSPLHF. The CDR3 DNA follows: TGCAGTGCTGGTGGGACAGGGTATAATTCACCCCTCCACTTT.

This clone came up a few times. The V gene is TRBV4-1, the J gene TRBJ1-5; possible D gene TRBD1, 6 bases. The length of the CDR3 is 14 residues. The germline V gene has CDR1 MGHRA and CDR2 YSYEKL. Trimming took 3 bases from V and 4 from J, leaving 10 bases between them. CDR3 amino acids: CASSHPQGNQPQHF. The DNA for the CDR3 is TGCGCCAGCAGCCATCCCCAGGGGAATCAGCCCCAGCATTTT.

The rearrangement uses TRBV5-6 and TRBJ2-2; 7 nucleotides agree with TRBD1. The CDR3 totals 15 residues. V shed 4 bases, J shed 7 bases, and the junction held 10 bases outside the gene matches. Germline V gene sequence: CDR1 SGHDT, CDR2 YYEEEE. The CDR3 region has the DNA TGTGCCAGCAGCCGCCGGACAGGAACATACGGGGAGCTGTTTTTT. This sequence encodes CASSRRTGTYGELFF.

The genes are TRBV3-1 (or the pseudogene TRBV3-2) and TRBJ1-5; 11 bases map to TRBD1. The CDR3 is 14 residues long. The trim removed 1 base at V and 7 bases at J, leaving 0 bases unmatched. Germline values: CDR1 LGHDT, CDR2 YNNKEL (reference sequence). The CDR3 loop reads CASSQGDRGQPQHF. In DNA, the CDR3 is TGTGCCAGCAGCCAAGGGGACAGGGGGCAGCCCCAGCATTTT.

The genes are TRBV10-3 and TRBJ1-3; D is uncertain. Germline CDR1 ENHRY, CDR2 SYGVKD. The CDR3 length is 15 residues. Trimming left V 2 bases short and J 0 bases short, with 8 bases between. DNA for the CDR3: TGTGCCATCAGTGAGGCAGCACTCTCTGGAAACACCATATATTTT. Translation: CAISEAALSGNTIYF.

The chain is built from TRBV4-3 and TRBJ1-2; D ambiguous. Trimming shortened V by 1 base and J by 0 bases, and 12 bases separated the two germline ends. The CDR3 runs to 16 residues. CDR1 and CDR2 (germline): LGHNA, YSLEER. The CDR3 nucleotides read TGCGCCAGCAGCCAAGTGGGCCTCGGAGCTAACTATGGCTACACCTTC. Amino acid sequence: CASSQVGLGANYGYTF.

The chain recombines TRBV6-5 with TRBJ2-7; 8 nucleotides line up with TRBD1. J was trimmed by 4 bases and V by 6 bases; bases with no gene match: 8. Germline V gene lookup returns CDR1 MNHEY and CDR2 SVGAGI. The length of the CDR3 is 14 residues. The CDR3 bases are TGTGCCAGCAGATCCGGGACAGGAGATTACGAGCAGTACTTC. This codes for CASRSGTGDYEQYF.

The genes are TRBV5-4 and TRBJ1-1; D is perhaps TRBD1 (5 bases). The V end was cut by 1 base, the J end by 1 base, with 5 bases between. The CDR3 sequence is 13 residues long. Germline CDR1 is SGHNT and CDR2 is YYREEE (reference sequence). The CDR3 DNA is TGTGCCAGCAGCTTGCAGGGGAACACTGAAGCTTTCTTT. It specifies CASSLQGNTEAFF.

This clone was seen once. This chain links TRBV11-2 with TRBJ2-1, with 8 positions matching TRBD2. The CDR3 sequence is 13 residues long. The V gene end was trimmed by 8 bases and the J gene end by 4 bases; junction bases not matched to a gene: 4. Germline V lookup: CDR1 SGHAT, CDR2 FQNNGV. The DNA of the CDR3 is TGTGCCAGCGGACTAGCTACTTACAATGAGCAGTTCTTC. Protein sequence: CASGLATYNEQFF. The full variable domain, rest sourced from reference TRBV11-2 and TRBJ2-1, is EAGVAQSPRYKIIEKRQSVAFWCNPISGHATLYWYQQILGQGPKLLIQFQNNGVVDDSQLPKDRFSAERLKGVDSTLKIQPAKLEDSAVYLCASGLATYNEQFFGPGTRLTVL.

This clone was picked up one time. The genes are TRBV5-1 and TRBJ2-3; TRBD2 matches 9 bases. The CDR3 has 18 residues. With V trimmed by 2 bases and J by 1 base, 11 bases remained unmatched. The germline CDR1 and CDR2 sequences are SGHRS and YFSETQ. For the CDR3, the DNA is TGCGCCAGCAGCTTCGGGAATAGCGGGGGCCCTGGCACAGATACGCAGTATTTT. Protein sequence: CASSFGNSGGPGTDTQYF.

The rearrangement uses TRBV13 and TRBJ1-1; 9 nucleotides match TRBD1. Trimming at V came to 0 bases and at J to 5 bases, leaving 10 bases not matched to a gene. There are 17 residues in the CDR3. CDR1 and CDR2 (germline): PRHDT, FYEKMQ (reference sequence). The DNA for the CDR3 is TGTGCCAGCAGCTTAGGAGGAGGGACAGGGCTGGGGACTGAAGCTTTCTTT. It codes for CASSLGGGTGLGTEAFF.

The CDR3 loop is CASTKTALNTEAFF. CDR3 nucleotide sequence: TGTGCCAGCACCAAGACTGCCTTGAACACTGAAGCTTTCTTT. The chain combines TRBV6-1 with TRBJ1-1; no reliable D call. Germline assignment: CDR1 MNHNS and CDR2 SASEGT. Trimming stripped 7 bases from V and 0 bases from J, with 12 bases between. The CDR3 is 14 residues long.